A single sample gave rise to the 27 T cell receptor beta chains below, sequenced in a study of CD8+CD57+ T cells in acquired aplastic anemia. For CDR3 and TCR beta VDJ profiling, genomic DNA was the template used. TCRdb itself ran the reads through MiXCR, one entry per CDR3 protein. The sample contains around 200,000 distinct CDR3 sequences, approximately 48% of which appear only once. For sequencing, patients were chosen who had shown expansion of CD8+CD57+ cells by flow cytometry. Source material: sorted CD4+, CD8+, or CD8+CD57+ T cells (not recorded which) from PBMCs. These receptors all come from a human donor with aplastic anemia.

This rearrangement joins TRBV2 to TRBJ1-5; D unclear. Germline CDR1 and CDR2: SNHLY and FYNNEI. CDR3 length: 14 residues. The V and J ends lost 8 bases and 7 bases respectively, with 18 bases between them. In DNA form, the CDR3 reads TGTGCCAGCGGGATCATCCCGGTTGGACAGCCCCAGCATTTT. Translation: CASGIIPVGQPQHF.

The sample holds a few counts of this clonotype. The J gene is TRBJ1-2, the V gene TRBV30, with D perhaps TRBD1 (5 bases). This CDR3 contains 12 residues. The germline V gene has CDR1 GTSNPN and CDR2 SVGIG (reference sequence). V lost 3 bases to trimming and J lost 4 bases, with 9 bases between them. For the CDR3, the DNA is TGTGCCTGGAGGGTAGGGGCCTATGGCTACACCTTC. Its protein product is CAWRVGAYGYTF.

This rearrangement joins TRBV20-1 to TRBJ2-1, with TRBD2 as a possible D gene (7 bases). CDR1 and CDR2 from the germline V gene are DFQATT and SNEGSKA (reference sequence). CDR3 length equals 14 residues. V gave up 1 base and J gave up 15 bases, with 22 bases separating them. CDR3 bases: TGCAGTGCTAGAGCGGGGGGCCAGGACTGGCTATCGTTCTTC. Translated, it gives CSARAGGQDWLSFF.

The J gene is TRBJ2-7, the V gene TRBV10-1, with D unclear. Trimming left V 3 bases short and J 0 bases short, with 12 bases between. The CDR3 has 15 amino acids. The germline V gene has CDR1 WNHNN and CDR2 SYGVQD (reference sequence). The CDR3 DNA reads TGCGCCAGCAGTGAACGCAAGGTAAGCTCCTACGAGCAGTACTTC. Its translation: CASSERKVSSYEQYF.

This clonotype ranks as medium-sized. The chain has TRBV19 and TRBJ2-5; D remains unclear. CDR1 is LNHDA, CDR2 SQIVND, per germline (reference sequence). Trimming took 3 bases from V and 5 from J, leaving 13 bases between them. CDR3 length: 14 amino acids. Here the CDR3 reads CASSIYDGSETQYF. CDR3 in DNA: TGTGCCAGTAGTATCTATGATGGGTCGGAGACCCAGTACTTC.

To note about this clonotype: This may be a read error: a much more frequent sequence differs by one nucleotide. This chain joins TRBV5-4 and TRBJ1-2, with D uncertain. V lost 0 bases, J lost 5 bases, and 17 bases lay in between. The CDR3 is made up of 16 amino acids. Germline-derived CDR1 and CDR2 are SGHNT and YYREEE (reference sequence). CDR3 sequence reads: CASSLGNAARLYGYTF. The CDR3 DNA reads as TGTGCCAGCAGCTTGGGAAACGCGGCGAGACTTTATGGCTACACCTTC.

The V gene is TRBV6-1, the J gene TRBJ2-7; no firm D call. CDR3 length: 15 amino acids. Germline V gives CDR1 MNHNS, CDR2 SASEGT. Deletions cut 5 bases from V and 0 bases from J, with 14 bases between. In nucleotides, the CDR3 is TGTGCCAGCAGTATCTACCTGGGATACTCCTACGAGCAGTACTTC. This sequence encodes CASSIYLGYSYEQYF.

At least ten counts were recorded for this clonotype. V and J are TRBV7-8 and TRBJ1-1, with no clear D. The CDR3 has 15 residues. The germline gives CDR1 SGHVS, CDR2 FQNEAQ. V was clipped by 0 bases and J by 1 base, with 9 bases between them. The CDR3, as DNA: TGTGCCAGCAGCTTAGCGTCCCCAGCGAACACTGAAGCTTTCTTT. This encodes CASSLASPANTEAFF.

Points on this clonotype: At one of its ends the junction is not consistent with the germline gene, which may arise from a read error. The V call is TRBV24-1, the J call TRBJ2-5; unclear D gene. Germline assignment: CDR1 KGHDR and CDR2 SFDVKD. The CDR3 spans 13 residues. This CDR3 reads CATRDSREETQYF. DNA for the CDR3: TGTGCCACCAGGGATTCCCGTGAAGAGACCCAGTACTTC.

Note on this clonotype: A read error may produce the germline difference seen at one junction end. The chain recombines TRBV28 with TRBJ2-7; D possibly matches TRBD1 or TRBD2 (5 bases each). Germline V gene sequence: CDR1 MDHEN, CDR2 SYDVKM. The CDR3 is made up of 14 amino acids. For the CDR3, the DNA is TGTGCCAGCAGATACGGGGCCTCCCTCCACGAGCCGTACTTC. It codes for CASRYGASLHEPYF.

This clonotype was picked up many times. V usage is TRBV11-2 and J usage is TRBJ2-1; D gene unclear. The CDR3 consists of 15 residues. V lost 0 bases and J lost 6, with 12 bases in between. The germline V gene has CDR1 SGHAT and CDR2 FQNNGV. The CDR3 DNA is TGTGCCAGCAGCTTAGATCGGGTGACTTCCAATGAGCAGTTCTTC. Translation: CASSLDRVTSNEQFF.

The rearrangement uses TRBV5-1 and TRBJ2-1; 11 bases align to TRBD1. Germline CDR1 and CDR2: SGHRS and YFSETQ. The CDR3 length is 16 residues. V trimming: 0 bases; J trimming: 8 bases; junction bases outside the gene matches: 7. The CDR3 region has the DNA TGCGCCAGCAGCTTGGCACCGGGACAGGGGGACCATGAGCAGTTCTTC. Its protein is CASSLAPGQGDHEQFF.

The chain joins TRBV2 to TRBJ2-7; no clear D. The CDR3 loop spans 15 amino acids. Germline CDR1 SNHLY, CDR2 FYNNEI. V shed 6 bases and J shed 4 bases, with 19 bases lying between them. CDR3 protein: CASRKTVSASYEQYF. CDR3 coding DNA: TGTGCCAGCAGGAAAACAGTTTCCGCCAGTTACGAGCAGTACTTC.

This clonotype was detected many times. The chain employs TRBV5-1 and TRBJ1-2, with no clear D. V lost 3 bases and J 1 base, leaving 13 bases between the germline ends. This CDR3 region has 15 residues. CDR1 is SGHRS, CDR2 YFSETQ, per germline. The CDR3: CASSSNTWNNYGYTF. Here the CDR3 DNA reads TGCGCCAGCAGCTCAAACACCTGGAATAACTATGGCTACACCTTC.

The chain has TRBV19 and TRBJ1-1; unclear D gene. This CDR3 spans 13 amino acids. Trimming shortened V by 5 bases and J by 2 bases, and 9 bases separated the two germline ends. Germline V CDR1 and CDR2: LNHDA, SQIVND (reference sequence). In DNA, the CDR3 is TGTGCCAGTAGTTCGACACTTAACACTGAAGCTTTCTTT. Its translation is CASSSTLNTEAFF.

This clonotype appeared once. This chain joins TRBV7-8 and TRBJ1-2; no definite D call. Germline CDR1 reads SGHVS; CDR2 reads FQNEAQ. This CDR3 comprises 11 residues. V lost 5 bases and J 11 bases, leaving 12 bases between the germline ends. DNA for the CDR3: TGTGCCAGCAGCACTGGGGAGTATTACACCTTC. This encodes CASSTGEYYTF.

The chain joins TRBV9 to TRBJ1-6; 7 positions agree with TRBD1. Germline V gene data show CDR1 as SGDLS and CDR2 as YYNGEE. V gave up 4 bases and J gave up 9 bases; unmatched junction bases: 7. The CDR3 spans 14 residues. CDR3 protein: CASSSRQGGSPLHF. For the CDR3, the DNA is TGTGCCAGCAGCTCTCGACAGGGCGGTTCACCCCTCCACTTT.

This clonotype was seen ten or more times. The rearrangement links TRBV5-1 to TRBJ2-1, with TRBD1 matching over 7 bases. Germline CDR1 reads SGHRS; CDR2 reads YFSETQ. Germline trimming cut 4 bases from V and 7 bases from J; bases unmatched to any gene: 8. The CDR3 contains 14 residues. The CDR3 loop reads CASSDRQGTNEQFF. The CDR3 DNA reads as TGCGCCAGCAGCGACCGACAGGGAACGAATGAGCAGTTCTTC.

The chain couples TRBV7-3 to TRBJ2-3; D is possibly TRBD1 or TRBD2 (6 bases each). V dropped 2 bases and J dropped 6 bases, with 9 bases sitting between them. This CDR3 contains 13 residues. The germline V gene encodes CDR1 SGHTA and CDR2 FQGTGA. CDR3 loop: CASSLGGPDTQYF. In DNA, the CDR3 is TGTGCCAGCAGCTTAGGGGGGCCGGATACGCAGTATTTT. Using reference TRBV7-3 and TRBJ2-3 for the parts outside the CDR3, the full variable domain is GAGVSQTPSNKVTEKGKYVELRCDPISGHTALYWYRQSLGQGPEFLIYFQGTGAADDSGLPNDRFFAVRPEGSVSTLKIQRTERGDSAVYLCASSLGGPDTQYFGPGTRLTVL.

This clonotype was detected ten times or more. This chain links TRBV15 with TRBJ2-3, with 7 positions matching TRBD2. Germline V CDR1 and CDR2: LNHNV, YYDKDF (reference sequence). V shed 5 bases and J 0 bases; nucleotides not matched to a gene: 11. This CDR3 is 17 amino acids long. The CDR3 DNA follows: TGTGCCACCAGCTGGGGTGCTAGCGGATCTAGCACAGATACGCAGTATTTT. Translation gives CATSWGASGSSTDTQYF. Full variable domain (outside the CDR3, taken from reference TRBV15 and TRBJ2-3): DAMVIQNPRYQVTQFGKPVTLSCSQTLNHNVMYWYQQKSSQAPKLLFHYYDKDFNNEADTPDNFQSRRPNTSFCFLDIRSPGLGDTAMYLCATSWGASGSSTDTQYFGPGTRLTVL.

About this clonotype: Compared with germline, one end of the junction differs, possibly owing to a read error. The CDR3 sequence: CASSPTPLRGGYTF. The CDR3 bases are TGTGCTAGCAGCCCGACCCCCTTGCGGGGGGGATACACCTTC. The rearrangement joins TRBV7-7 to TRBJ1-2; possibly TRBD1 for D (5 bases). Germline V gene data show CDR1 as SSHAT and CDR2 as FNYEAQ (reference sequence). CDR3 length: 14 residues.

This chain links TRBV24-1 with TRBJ1-5; 8 nucleotides match TRBD1. The CDR3 is 14 amino acids. Trimming took 3 bases from V and 7 from J; bases not matched to a gene: 4. CDR1 is KGHDR and CDR2 is SFDVKD in the germline V gene. The CDR3 DNA reads TGTGCCACCAGTGATACAGGGGGGGGGCAGCCCCAGCATTTT. It translates to CATSDTGGGQPQHF.

This clonotype was picked up many times. J is TRBJ1-2 and V is TRBV12-3 or TRBV12-4; D is possibly TRBD1 (5 bases). This CDR3 has 13 residues. Trimming cost V 4 bases and J 7 bases, with 13 bases left between them. The CDR3 spells CASSWGGGSGYTF. CDR3 DNA: TGTGCCAGCAGTTGGGGGGGGGGAAGTGGCTACACCTTC.

Notes on this clonotype: A much larger clone differs from this one at a single base, so this may be a read error. CDR3 protein: CASGPREFEETQYF. Written as DNA, the CDR3 is TGCGCCAGCGGCCCCCGGGAGTTCGAAGAGACCCAGTACTTC. The chain carries TRBV5-1 and TRBJ2-5, with D perhaps TRBD2 (6 bases). CDR1 is SGHRS and CDR2 is YFSETQ in the germline V gene. With 7 bases removed from V and 3 bases from J, the gap between germline ends came to 16 bases. The CDR3 contains 14 residues.

Many counts were recorded for this clonotype. This chain links TRBV5-1 with TRBJ2-3; tentative D call: TRBD1 (5 bases). Trimming removed 4 bases from V and 7 bases from J, with 16 bases in between. This CDR3 has 14 residues. Germline V lookup: CDR1 SGHRS, CDR2 YFSETQ. In DNA form, the CDR3 reads TGCGCCAGCAGCCTTTCCTCAGACAGCTATACGCAGTATTTT. Translation: CASSLSSDSYTQYF.

This clonotype was observed many times. This sequence joins TRBV19 and TRBJ1-1; 7 positions agree with TRBD1. CDR1 is LNHDA and CDR2 is SQIVND in the germline V gene (reference sequence). V was pared by 3 bases and J by 3 bases, with 1 base of the junction left unmatched. The CDR3 length is 13 residues. CDR3 coding DNA: TGTGCCAGTAGTATGGGGACAGACACTGAAGCTTTCTTT. It encodes CASSMGTDTEAFF.

The chain couples TRBV7-8 to TRBJ2-7; the match to TRBD1 covers 8 bases. This CDR3 is built from 14 residues. Germline values: CDR1 SGHVS, CDR2 FQNEAQ. V dropped 3 bases and J dropped 3; count of bases not matched to a gene: 4. The DNA of the CDR3 is TGTGCCAGCAGCTTCTACGACAGGGGCTACGAGCAGTACTTC. This gives the protein CASSFYDRGYEQYF.